A selection of T cell receptor beta chains follows, all from one sample in a study of persistence of HIV-infected CD4 T cells. What these receptors recognize is not known. Measured with immunoSEQ multiplex PCR; TCRdb has only the in-frame clones, and not every one. The repertoire consists of 18,000 or so clones, with 75% to 85% occurring once and the leading ten covering roughly 7.1%. Sequenced here: CD4+ T cells sorted from PBMCs after 18-hour stimulation, sampled from a patient who received antiretroviral therapy. These receptors were collected from an adult man with HIV who was CMV-seropositive. Both conserved end residues are part of each CDR3. Each record gives: J gene, V gene, clone size, D gene, CDR3 protein, CDR3 DNA. A D gene is named only where the DNA matches it firmly. Expanded clones get a size class; other rows say once, few or many, or leave the size out.

TRBJ2-7	TRBV18	NA	NA	CASSPPDSTYEQYF	TGTGCCAGCTCACCACCGGACAGTACATACGAGCAGTACTTC
TRBJ1-4	TRBV24-1	NA	TRBD1	CATSDSGGGNEKLFF	TGTGCCACCAGTGATTCAGGGGGCGGCAATGAAAAACTGTTTTTT
TRBJ2-7	TRBV2	once	NA	CASSPDPGRYEQYF	TGTGCCAGCAGCCCGGACCCAGGCCGCTACGAGCAGTACTTC
TRBJ2-5	TRBV29-1	NA	NA	CSSFTPTKKTQYF	TGCAGCTCCTTTACCCCAACCAAGAAGACCCAGTACTTC
TRBJ1-2	TRBV3-1/TRBV3-2	NA	TRBD1	CASSYNSGQLTYGYTF	TGTGCCAGCAGCTACAACTCGGGACAGCTAACCTATGGCTACACCTTC
TRBJ1-1	TRBV6-1	NA	NA	CASSEWGNTEAFF	TGTGCCAGCAGTGAATGGGGTAACACTGAAGCTTTCTTT
TRBJ2-3	TRBV21-1	NA	NA	CASSKEVKASGLTDTQYF	TGTGCCAGCAGCAAAGAGGTGAAGGCTAGCGGACTCACAGATACGCAGTATTTT
TRBJ1-3	TRBV6-6	few	TRBD1	CASSLTGTGNTIYF	TGTGCCAGCAGTTTGACAGGGACTGGAAACACCATATATTTT
TRBJ1-1	TRBV2	few	NA	CASSDNWGTEAFF	TGTGCCAGCAGTGACAATTGGGGCACTGAAGCTTTCTTT
TRBJ1-6	TRBV6-1	NA	NA	CASSEEQGGHNSPLHF	TGTGCCAGCAGTGAAGAACAGGGAGGCCATAATTCACCCCTCCACTTT
TRBJ1-4	TRBV5-1	NA	NA	CASSSGRADEKLFF	TGCGCCAGCAGCTCGGGACGGGCGGATGAAAAACTGTTTTTT
TRBJ2-5	TRBV4-1	once	TRBD1	CASSQVGDREKLRETQYF	TGCGCCAGCAGCCAAGTGGGGGACAGAGAAAAGTTACGGGAGACCCAGTACTTC
TRBJ2-2	TRBV24-1	few	TRBD1	CATKGQGRSGELFF	TGTGCCACCAAGGGACAGGGGAGGAGCGGGGAGCTGTTTTTT
TRBJ2-7	TRBV6-5	NA	NA	CASSYSGASYEQYF	TGTGCCAGCAGTTATTCCGGGGCCTCCTACGAGCAGTACTTC
TRBJ1-6	TRBV6-1	few	NA	CASSELDNGNSPLHF	TGTGCCAGCAGTGAATTAGACAACGGCAATTCACCCCTCCACTTT
TRBJ1-1	TRBV5-6	NA	NA	CASSLVDRLNTEAFF	TGTGCCAGCAGCTTGGTGGACAGACTGAACACTGAAGCTTTCTTT
TRBJ2-3	TRBV19	NA	NA	CASSIVADPTDTQYF	TGTGCCAGTAGTATTGTGGCAGATCCCACAGATACGCAGTATTTT
TRBJ1-1	TRBV5-1	NA	NA	CASSLGGSMNTEAFF	TGCGCCAGCAGCTTGGGAGGCAGCATGAACACTGAAGCTTTCTTT
TRBJ2-6	TRBV2	NA	NA	CATSLQQGRTGANVLTF	TGTGCCACCTCTCTGCAACAGGGTAGAACTGGGGCCAACGTCCTGACTTTC
TRBJ1-5	TRBV19	NA	NA	CASQLTGTGQPQHF	TGTGCCAGCCAGCTTACAGGAACGGGTCAGCCCCAGCATTTT
TRBJ1-5	TRBV4-1	few	TRBD1	CASSQAGQGRNQPQHF	TGCGCCAGCAGCCAAGCTGGACAGGGGAGAAATCAGCCCCAGCATTTT
TRBJ1-5	TRBV5-1	NA	NA	CASSLSPENNQPQHF	TGCGCCAGCAGCTTGTCCCCAGAGAACAATCAGCCCCAGCATTTT
TRBJ2-7	TRBV4-1	NA	TRBD1	CASSQELRTGPYEQYF	TGCGCCAGCAGCCAAGAGTTGAGGACAGGGCCCTACGAGCAGTACTTC
TRBJ1-6	TRBV9	NA	NA	CASSVGRQGNSPLHF	TGTGCCAGCAGCGTAGGCCGGCAGGGAAATTCACCCCTCCACTTT
TRBJ2-1	TRBV19	NA	TRBD2	CASSPRLAGGQSSYNEQFF	TGTGCCAGTAGTCCTAGACTAGCGGGGGGCCAGAGCTCCTACAATGAGCAGTTCTTC
TRBJ1-1	TRBV5-4	NA	NA	CASSLSGFPEAFF	TGTGCCAGCAGCTTGAGCGGTTTCCCTGAAGCTTTCTTT
TRBJ2-1	TRBV5-1	NA	TRBD1	CASSSDRDNEQFF	TGCGCCAGCAGCTCGGACAGGGACAATGAGCAGTTCTTC
TRBJ1-1	TRBV3-1/TRBV3-2	NA	TRBD1	CASRTGTGPVGNTEAFF	TGTGCCAGCAGGACCGGGACAGGGCCCGTGGGGAACACTGAAGCTTTCTTT
TRBJ2-3	TRBV5-6	NA	NA	CASSLATSTDTQYF	TGTGCCAGCAGCTTGGCCACTAGCACAGATACGCAGTATTTT
TRBJ2-7	TRBV6-1	NA	NA	CASSEQRLFYEQYF	TGTGCCAGCAGTGAGCAGAGACTTTTCTACGAGCAGTACTTC
TRBJ1-1	TRBV7-3	NA	TRBD1	CASSPGQANTEAFF	TGTGCCAGCAGCCCGGGACAGGCTAACACTGAAGCTTTCTTT
TRBJ2-1	TRBV28	NA	TRBD2	CASSSPNGASGAHRNPFF	TGTGCCAGCAGTTCACCAAATGGGGCGAGCGGGGCCCATCGAAATCCGTTCTTC
TRBJ2-1	TRBV20-1	NA	NA	CSATPYNEQFF	TGCAGTGCTACCCCGTACAATGAGCAGTTCTTC
TRBJ1-2	TRBV4-1	NA	NA	CASSQTGSTANYGYTF	TGCGCCAGCAGCCAAACAGGGTCCACAGCTAACTATGGCTACACCTTC
TRBJ2-1	TRBV7-2	NA	NA	CASDAGVPYNEQFF	TGTGCCAGCGATGCAGGAGTCCCCTACAATGAGCAGTTCTTC
TRBJ2-1	TRBV5-6	NA	TRBD2	CASKGRGAETYNEQFF	TGTGCCAGCAAAGGGCGGGGGGCCGAGACCTACAATGAGCAGTTCTTC
TRBJ1-2	TRBV7-9	NA	TRBD1	CASSAGQGGYGYTF	TGTGCCAGCAGCGCCGGACAGGGGGGCTATGGCTACACCTTC
TRBJ2-7	TRBV6-5	NA	NA	CATLPGTGLYEQYF	TGTGCCACACTCCCAGGAACAGGGTTATACGAGCAGTACTTC
TRBJ2-7	TRBV6-5	NA	TRBD1	CAGGDRGDSYEQYF	TGTGCCGGGGGGGACAGGGGGGACTCCTACGAGCAGTACTTC
TRBJ2-4	TRBV30	once	TRBD1	CAWSTGAGKNIQYF	TGTGCCTGGAGCACAGGGGCGGGCAAAAACATTCAGTACTTC
TRBJ1-1	TRBV9	NA	NA	CASSVELVDPRNTEAFF	TGTGCCAGCAGCGTAGAGCTCGTCGACCCAAGAAACACTGAAGCTTTCTTT
TRBJ2-7	TRBV6-1	once	TRBD1	CASSEEGDRGPYEQYF	TGTGCCAGCAGTGAAGAGGGGGACAGGGGGCCCTACGAGCAGTACTTC
TRBJ1-6	TRBV10-1	NA	NA	CASSEGRENSPLHF	TGCGCCAGCAGTGAAGGCAGAGAGAATTCACCCCTCCACTTT
TRBJ2-1	TRBV6-5	NA	TRBD1	CASIRDRGNNEQFF	TGTGCCAGCATACGGGACAGGGGGAACAATGAGCAGTTCTTC
TRBJ1-5	TRBV6-5	NA	NA	CASSLSMNQPQHF	TGTGCCAGCAGCCTATCGATGAATCAGCCCCAGCATTTT
TRBJ1-4	TRBV7-8	NA	NA	CASSPGGPKKEF	TGTGCCAGCAGCCCGGGGGGCCCTAAAAAGGAGTTT
TRBJ2-1	TRBV28	NA	NA	CASSLMSGTTGRYNEQFF	TGTGCCAGCAGTTTAATGTCTGGTACCACAGGTCGGTACAATGAGCAGTTCTTC
TRBJ1-5	TRBV5-3	NA	NA	CARSLERAGASNQPQHF	TGTGCCAGAAGCTTGGAGCGTGCAGGGGCGAGCAATCAGCCCCAGCATTTT
TRBJ1-1	TRBV2	NA	TRBD1	CASRQTGDGEAFF	TGTGCCAGTCGACAAACAGGGGATGGTGAAGCTTTCTTT
TRBJ2-7	TRBV19	NA	NA	CASSKTEYEQYF	TGTGCCAGTAGTAAGACAGAGTACGAGCAGTACTTC
TRBJ2-3	TRBV5-1	NA	TRBD2	CASSPRLAGGTDTQYF	TGCGCCAGCAGCCCCCGACTAGCGGGGGGGACAGATACGCAGTATTTT
TRBJ1-1	TRBV7-2	NA	NA	CASSLARNTEAFF	TGTGCCAGCAGCCTGGCCAGGAACACTGAAGCTTTCTTT
TRBJ1-1	TRBV7-8	NA	NA	CASSFGGGGNTEAFF	TGTGCCAGCAGCTTCGGTGGGGGGGGGAACACTGAAGCTTTCTTT